Listed below are T cell receptor beta chains from one sample, sequenced in a study of molecular identifiers for immune sequencing clone quantification. TCRdb reprocessed the PCR reads with MiXCR, giving one entry per CDR3 protein. This table holds 400,000 to 600,000 distinct CDR3 sequences, 20% to 25% found once. The sequencing input was naive CD8+ T cells from blood, with Jurkat cell RNA spiked in. Receptor source: a human donor in good health. Some libraries in this study had Jurkat cell RNA spiked in. Each CDR3 is given with its conserved first and last residue. The D gene is left open where the match is weak. Size tells how often a clone was seen (once, few, many) or the class of an expanded clone, and some rows leave it out.

CDR3 length | clone size | J gene | V gene | D gene | CDR3 protein | CDR3 DNA
15 | NA | TRBJ2-7 | TRBV5-5 | NA | CASSLADRSAYEQYF | TGTGCCAGCAGCTTGGCCGACAGGAGCGCCTACGAGCAGTACTTC
13 | many | TRBJ2-6 | TRBV28 | NA | CARVGAGANVLTF | TGTGCCAGAGTAGGGGCTGGGGCCAACGTCCTGACTTTC
16 | NA | TRBJ2-6 | TRBV29-1 | NA | CSVGGDVNSGANVLTF | TGCAGCGTTGGAGGGGACGTGAACTCTGGGGCCAACGTCCTGACTTTC
15 | many | TRBJ2-6 | TRBV28 | NA | CASTLATSGANVLTF | TGTGCCAGCACCCTGGCTACCTCTGGGGCCAACGTCCTGACTTTC
15 | many | TRBJ1-2 | TRBV4-1 | TRBD1 | CASSQVDRATYGYTF | TGCGCCAGCAGCCAAGTGGACAGGGCAACCTATGGCTACACCTTC
19 | few | TRBJ2-7 | TRBV6-2/TRBV6-3 | TRBD1 | CASQWPSASTGDPRVVQYF | TGTGCCAGCCAGTGGCCGAGCGCTTCAACAGGGGACCCCAGGGTTGTGCAGTACTTC
13 | NA | TRBJ1-1 | TRBV27 | TRBD1 | CASSFQGGGEAFF | TGTGCCAGCAGTTTTCAGGGGGGCGGTGAAGCTTTCTTT
14 | many | TRBJ2-1 | TRBV24-1 | NA | CATSDKLGGNEQFF | TGTGCCACCAGTGATAAGCTAGGGGGCAATGAGCAGTTCTTC
16 | NA | TRBJ2-3 | TRBV29-1 | NA | CSVEDREQGPTYTQYF | TGCAGCGTTGAAGATCGGGAACAGGGCCCCACGTATACGCAGTATTTT
16 | NA | TRBJ2-5 | TRBV27 | NA | CASSLSMYRSRETQYF | TGTGCCAGCAGTTTATCGATGTACAGGTCGAGGGAGACCCAGTACTTC
14 | many | TRBJ2-5 | TRBV12-3/TRBV12-4 | NA | CASSFGPRSETQYF | TGTGCCAGCAGTTTTGGACCACGATCAGAGACCCAGTACTTC
13 | NA | TRBJ1-1 | TRBV30 | NA | CAWSSGGGTEAFF | TGTGCCTGGAGTTCGGGGGGGGGCACTGAAGCTTTCTTT
15 | few | TRBJ1-2 | TRBV7-9 | NA | CASSLGAPYEDGYTF | TGTGCCAGCAGCTTAGGGGCTCCCTATGAGGATGGCTACACCTTC
14 | few | TRBJ2-2 | TRBV11-2 | NA | CASSFARNTGELFF | TGTGCCAGCAGCTTCGCCAGGAACACCGGGGAGCTGTTTTTT
15 | many | TRBJ1-5 | TRBV6-6 | NA | CASSYGGGLNQPQHF | TGTGCCAGCAGTTACGGGGGCGGTTTGAATCAGCCCCAGCATTTT
11 | many | TRBJ2-2 | TRBV7-9 | NA | CAILGTGELFF | TGTGCCATCCTTGGGACCGGGGAGCTGTTTTTT
12 | few | TRBJ1-1 | TRBV12-3/TRBV12-4 | TRBD1 | CASWDRGTEAFF | TGTGCCAGCTGGGACAGGGGAACTGAAGCTTTCTTT
17 | NA | TRBJ2-6 | TRBV9 | TRBD1 | CASSEGQGTAGANVLTF | TGTGCCAGCAGCGAGGGACAGGGAACGGCTGGGGCCAACGTCCTGACTTTC
12 | many | TRBJ2-2 | TRBV10-3 | NA | CATSPNTGELFF | TGTGCCACTTCACCGAACACCGGGGAGCTGTTTTTT
13 | NA | TRBJ2-2 | TRBV7-9 | NA | CASSLEYTGELFF | TGTGCCAGCAGCTTAGAGTACACCGGGGAGCTGTTTTTT
15 | NA | TRBJ2-7 | TRBV7-9 | NA | CASSLALDSSYEQYF | TGTGCCAGCAGCTTAGCGCTGGACAGCTCCTACGAGCAGTACTTC
17 | NA | TRBJ2-7 | TRBV20-1 | TRBD2 | CSARDFSSAGRAYEQYF | TGCAGTGCTAGAGATTTCTCATCGGCAGGGAGGGCCTACGAGCAGTACTTC
16 | NA | TRBJ1-1 | TRBV12-3/TRBV12-4 | NA | CASSLSASGMNTEAFF | TGTGCCAGCAGTTTGTCGGCCAGCGGCATGAACACTGAAGCTTTCTTT
15 | many | TRBJ2-3 | TRBV7-2 | TRBD2 | CASSRILAAGDTQYF | TGTGCCAGCAGCAGGATACTAGCGGCAGGAGATACGCAGTATTTT
13 | NA | TRBJ2-7 | TRBV7-3 | NA | CASSSGAFYEQYF | TGTGCCAGCAGCTCCGGGGCCTTCTACGAGCAGTACTTC
14 | many | TRBJ1-1 | TRBV27 | NA | CASSLQGGGTEAFF | TGTGCCAGCAGCTTGCAGGGTGGAGGAACTGAAGCTTTCTTT
15 | few | TRBJ2-1 | TRBV19 | NA | CASSVDISSYNEQFF | TGTGCCAGTAGTGTGGACATAAGCTCCTACAATGAGCAGTTCTTC
17 | many | TRBJ2-7 | TRBV7-2 | NA | CASSLTKPGRVVYEQYF | TGTGCCAGCAGCTTAACAAAACCGGGACGGGTCGTGTACGAGCAGTACTTC
14 | many | TRBJ2-3 | TRBV7-2 | TRBD2 | CASSLAGGQDTQYF | TGTGCCAGCAGCTTAGCGGGAGGGCAAGATACGCAGTATTTT
16 | many | TRBJ1-5 | TRBV28 | TRBD1 | CASSLLGQGNNQPQHF | TGTGCCAGCAGTTTACTGGGACAGGGCAACAATCAGCCCCAGCATTTT
13 | few | TRBJ1-1 | TRBV2 | NA | CASRPPVGTEAFF | TGTGCCAGCAGACCCCCGGTAGGCACTGAAGCTTTCTTT
19 | NA | TRBJ1-4 | TRBV4-3 | TRBD1 | CASSQKVMGQGTTNEKLFF | TGCGCCAGCAGCCAAAAAGTAATGGGACAGGGCACAACTAATGAAAAACTGTTTTTT
15 | NA | TRBJ2-1 | TRBV9 | NA | CASSAYRGGGNEQFF | TGTGCCAGCAGCGCGTACAGGGGGGGGGGGAATGAGCAGTTCTTC
13 | NA | TRBJ2-1 | TRBV3-1 | NA | CASSQPNYNEQFF | TGTGCCAGCAGCCAGCCAAACTACAATGAGCAGTTCTTC
13 | NA | TRBJ2-1 | TRBV7-9 | NA | CASSFPYSDEQFF | TGTGCCAGCAGCTTCCCTTATAGTGATGAGCAGTTCTTC
21 | NA | TRBJ2-3 | TRBV11-2 | TRBD2 | CASSGFGRLLAGGPSTDTQYF | TGTGCCAGCAGTGGATTCGGGCGGCTCCTAGCGGGGGGGCCTAGCACAGATACGCAGTATTTT
14 | NA | TRBJ2-4 | TRBV20-1 | NA | CSASTDGSRNIQYF | TGCAGTGCTAGTACGGACGGGAGCAGGAACATTCAGTACTTC
17 | few | TRBJ2-3 | TRBV18 | TRBD1 | CASSPAGQGMSTDTQYF | TGTGCCAGCTCACCAGCCGGACAGGGGATGAGCACAGATACGCAGTATTTT
15 | NA | TRBJ2-2 | TRBV19 | TRBD2 | CASRPGTRDTGELFF | TGTGCCAGTAGACCCGGGACTAGGGACACCGGGGAGCTGTTTTTT
14 | many | TRBJ2-7 | TRBV6-2/TRBV6-3 | TRBD1 | CASSYATGVHEQYF | TGTGCCAGCAGTTACGCGACAGGGGTCCACGAGCAGTACTTC
15 | many | TRBJ1-5 | TRBV4-3 | NA | CASSQESGSNQPQHF | TGCGCCAGCAGCCAAGAATCGGGTAGCAATCAGCCCCAGCATTTT
13 | few | TRBJ1-1 | TRBV10-2 | NA | CASSESMGTEAFF | TGCGCCAGCAGTGAGTCGATGGGTACTGAAGCTTTCTTT
14 | NA | TRBJ1-2 | TRBV29-1 | NA | CSVVLRGLGHGYTF | TGCAGCGTTGTCTTGAGGGGCCTTGGCCATGGCTACACCTTC
14 | NA | TRBJ1-1 | TRBV28 | NA | CASSWVLLNTEALF | TGTGCCAGCAGTTGGGTACTCTTGAACACTGAAGCTCTCTTT
14 | few | TRBJ2-1 | TRBV7-9 | NA | CASSPPSAVNEQFF | TGTGCCAGCAGCCCCCCCTCCGCCGTCAATGAGCAGTTCTTC
15 | once | TRBJ2-7 | TRBV4-1 | NA | CASSQGWGVDYEQYF | TGCGCCAGCAGCCAAGGATGGGGGGTCGACTACGAGCAGTACTTC
14 | NA | TRBJ2-7 | TRBV5-1 | NA | CAGSLVGGSYEQYF | TGCGCCGGCAGCTTGGTCGGGGGCTCCTACGAGCAGTACTTC
13 | few | TRBJ2-5 | TRBV6-5 | TRBD1 | CASSRTGRTSQYF | TGTGCCAGCTCTCGGACAGGCCGGACGTCCCAGTACTTC